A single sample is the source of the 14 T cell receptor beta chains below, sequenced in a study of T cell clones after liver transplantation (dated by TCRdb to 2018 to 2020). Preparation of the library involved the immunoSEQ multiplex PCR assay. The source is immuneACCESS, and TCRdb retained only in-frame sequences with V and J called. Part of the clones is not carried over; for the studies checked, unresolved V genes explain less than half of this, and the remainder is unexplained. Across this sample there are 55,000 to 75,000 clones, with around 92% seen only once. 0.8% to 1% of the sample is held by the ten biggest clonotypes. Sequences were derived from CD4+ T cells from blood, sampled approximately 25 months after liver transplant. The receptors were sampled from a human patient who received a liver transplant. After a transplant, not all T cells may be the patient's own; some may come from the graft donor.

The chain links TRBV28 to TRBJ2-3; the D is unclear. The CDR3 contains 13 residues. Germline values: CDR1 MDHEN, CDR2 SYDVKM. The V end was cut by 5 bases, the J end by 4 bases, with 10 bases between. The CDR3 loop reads CASSTGFPDTQYF. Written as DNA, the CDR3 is TGTGCCAGCAGTACGGGTTTTCCAGATACGCAGTATTTT.

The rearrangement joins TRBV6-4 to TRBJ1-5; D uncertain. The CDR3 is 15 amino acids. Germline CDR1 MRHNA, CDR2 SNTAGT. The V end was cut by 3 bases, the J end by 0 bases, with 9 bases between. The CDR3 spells CASSEDGYSNQPQHF. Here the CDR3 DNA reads TGTGCCAGCAGTGAGGACGGGTATAGCAATCAGCCCCAGCATTTT.

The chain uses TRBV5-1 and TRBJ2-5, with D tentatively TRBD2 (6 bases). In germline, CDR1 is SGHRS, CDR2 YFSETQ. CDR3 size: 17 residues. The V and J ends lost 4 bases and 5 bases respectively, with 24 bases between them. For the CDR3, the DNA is TGCGCCAGCAGCGCCTTTGGTGCGGGGCAGGGAGTCGAGACCCAGTACTTC. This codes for CASSAFGAGQGVETQYF.

This CDR3 reads CASSLAREGPYEQYF. CDR3 bases: TGTGCCAGCAGTTTAGCTCGGGAGGGCCCCTACGAGCAGTACTTC. The V and J genes are TRBV28 and TRBJ2-7, with 8 nucleotides matching TRBD2. Germline assignment: CDR1 MDHEN and CDR2 SYDVKM. The length of the CDR3 is 15 residues. With 2 bases clipped from V and 2 bases from J, the junction kept 5 bases outside the gene matches.

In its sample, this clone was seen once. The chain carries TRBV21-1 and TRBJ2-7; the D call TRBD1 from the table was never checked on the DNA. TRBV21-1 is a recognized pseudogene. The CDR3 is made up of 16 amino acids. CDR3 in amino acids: CASSKYPTGVSYEQYF. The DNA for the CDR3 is TGTGCCAGCAGCAAATACCCGACAGGGGTCTCCTACGAGCAGTACTTC.

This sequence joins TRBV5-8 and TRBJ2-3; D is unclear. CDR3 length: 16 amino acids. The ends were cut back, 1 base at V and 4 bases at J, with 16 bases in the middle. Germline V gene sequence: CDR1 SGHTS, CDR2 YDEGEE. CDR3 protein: CASSLRLSAGSDTQYF. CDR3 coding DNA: TGTGCCAGCAGCTTGAGGCTTTCAGCTGGCTCAGATACGCAGTATTTT.

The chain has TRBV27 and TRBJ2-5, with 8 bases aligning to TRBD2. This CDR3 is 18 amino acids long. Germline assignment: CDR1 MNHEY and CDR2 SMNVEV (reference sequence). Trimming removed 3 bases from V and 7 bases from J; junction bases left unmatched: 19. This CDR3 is CASSFSGTAGTRPVTQYF. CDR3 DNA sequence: TGTGCCAGCAGTTTTTCCGGGACGGCCGGGACTAGACCAGTGACCCAGTACTTC.

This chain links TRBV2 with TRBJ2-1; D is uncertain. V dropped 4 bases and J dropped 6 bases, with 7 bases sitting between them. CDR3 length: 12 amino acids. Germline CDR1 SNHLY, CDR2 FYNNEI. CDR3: CASSGQINEQFF. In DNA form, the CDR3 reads TGTGCCAGCAGTGGGCAGATCAATGAGCAGTTCTTC.

Here the CDR3 reads CASSIGYKEQFF. CDR3 nucleotide sequence: TGTGCCAGTAGTATAGGATATAAAGAGCAGTTCTTC. The chain recombines TRBV19 with TRBJ2-1; no reliable D call. The V gene's germline CDR1 is LNHDA and CDR2 SQIVND (reference sequence). The CDR3 covers 12 residues. V lost 1 base and J lost 10, with 8 bases in between. Full variable domain (outside the CDR3, taken from reference TRBV19 and TRBJ2-1): DGGITQSPKYLFRKEGQNVTLSCEQNLNHDAMYWYRQDPGQGLRLIYYSQIVNDFQKGDIAEGYSVSREKKESFPLTVTSAQKNPTAFYLCASSIGYKEQFFGPGTRLTVL.

CDR3 sequence: CASSQDSGSIAYNEQFF. The CDR3 nucleotides are TGCGCCAGCAGCCAAGATTCAGGGAGTATCGCCTACAATGAGCAGTTCTTC. V gene TRBV4-1 combines with J gene TRBJ2-1, with D possibly being TRBD1 or TRBD2 (5 bases each). From germline, CDR1 is MGHRA and CDR2 YSYEKL. CDR3 size: 17 residues. V lost 0 bases and J lost 2, with 14 bases in between.

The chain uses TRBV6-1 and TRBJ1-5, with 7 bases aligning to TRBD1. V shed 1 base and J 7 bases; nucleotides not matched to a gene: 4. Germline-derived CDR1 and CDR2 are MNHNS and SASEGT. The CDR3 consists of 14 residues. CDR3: CASSEGQGRQPQHF. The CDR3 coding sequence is TGTGCCAGCAGTGAAGGACAGGGCCGGCAGCCCCAGCATTTT.

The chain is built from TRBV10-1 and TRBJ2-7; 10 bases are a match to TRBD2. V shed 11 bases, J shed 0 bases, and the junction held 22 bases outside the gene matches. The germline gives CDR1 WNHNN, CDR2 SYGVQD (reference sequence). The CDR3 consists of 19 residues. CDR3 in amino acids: CAYQLSQQLAGVLSYEQYF. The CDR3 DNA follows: TGCGCCTACCAATTATCCCAGCAGCTAGCGGGAGTCCTCTCCTACGAGCAGTACTTC.

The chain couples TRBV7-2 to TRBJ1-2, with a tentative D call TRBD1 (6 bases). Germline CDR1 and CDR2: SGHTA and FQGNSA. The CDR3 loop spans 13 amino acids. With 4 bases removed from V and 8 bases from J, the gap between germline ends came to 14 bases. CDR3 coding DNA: TGTGCCAGCAGCTCTACAGGGACGGAAGGCTACACCTTC. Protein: CASSSTGTEGYTF.

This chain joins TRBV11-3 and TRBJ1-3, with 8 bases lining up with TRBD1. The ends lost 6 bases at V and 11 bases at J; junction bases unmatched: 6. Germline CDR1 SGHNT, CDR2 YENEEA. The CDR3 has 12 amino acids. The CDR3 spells CASRSDRGPIYF. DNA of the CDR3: TGTGCCAGCAGATCAGACAGGGGTCCCATATATTTT.